The rows below give T cell receptor beta chains drawn from one sample of a study of T cells in Graves' hyperthyroidism and ophthalmopathy. A single record per CDR3 protein comes from TCRdb applying MiXCR to the multiplex PCR reads. The sample holds hundreds of thousands of distinct CDR3 sequences, 13% to 15% seen once. Sequencing was performed on blood. The receptors were gathered from a woman aged 18-29 years with Graves' hyperthyroidism. Both conserved end residues are part of each CDR3. Each record gives: CDR3 length, clone size, J gene, V gene, D gene, CDR3 DNA, CDR3 protein. A D gene is named only where the DNA matches it firmly. Clone size is not always given. Where it is, it says once, few, many or a class for expanded clones.

length: 11
size: many
J: TRBJ2-7
V: TRBV2
D: NA
DNA: TGTGCCAGCAGTGCCAGCTACGAGCAGTACTTC
CDR3: CASSASYEQYF

length: 13
size: few
J: TRBJ1-4
V: TRBV6-1
D: NA
DNA: TGTGCCAGCAGTGATCTGAGGGGGGAAAAACTGTTTTTT
CDR3: CASSDLRGEKLFF

length: 16
size: few
J: TRBJ2-1
V: TRBV5-1
D: TRBD2
DNA: TGCGCCAGCAGCATCGGAGCGGGAGCGGACTACAATGAGCAGTTCTTC
CDR3: CASSIGAGADYNEQFF

length: 15
size: many
J: TRBJ1-1
V: TRBV28
D: TRBD1
DNA: TGTGCCAGCAGCTCGATAGGGACAGCGAACACTGAAGCTTTCTTT
CDR3: CASSSIGTANTEAFF

length: 13
size: NA
J: TRBJ1-2
V: TRBV10-2
D: NA
DNA: TGCGCCAGCAGTGATGAGGGGGACTATGGCTACACCTTC
CDR3: CASSDEGDYGYTF

length: 16
size: many
J: TRBJ2-1
V: TRBV6-1
D: TRBD2
DNA: TGTGCCAGCAGTGTAGTAGCGGGAGGTGGGCACAATGAGCAGTTCTTC
CDR3: CASSVVAGGGHNEQFF

length: 14
size: many
J: TRBJ2-2
V: TRBV6-2/TRBV6-3
D: TRBD1
DNA: TGTGCCAGCAGTTCCGGGACAGAGACCGGGGAGCTGTTTTTT
CDR3: CASSSGTETGELFF

length: 13
size: many
J: TRBJ2-7
V: TRBV7-6
D: NA
DNA: TGTGCCAGCAGCCCTAGTCTGTTGCGGGAGCAGTACTTC
CDR3: CASSPSLLREQYF

length: 14
size: few
J: TRBJ1-5
V: TRBV4-3
D: NA
DNA: TGCGCCAGCAGCCAAGATCAATCCCGCCAGCCCCAGCATTTT
CDR3: CASSQDQSRQPQHF

length: 13
size: many
J: TRBJ1-1
V: TRBV30
D: NA
DNA: TGTGCCTCCCGGGGAACGAAGAACACTGAAGCTTTCTTT
CDR3: CASRGTKNTEAFF

length: 16
size: NA
J: TRBJ2-7
V: TRBV6-2/TRBV6-3
D: NA
DNA: TGTGCCAGCAGTGAGAGAACAGGGTGGGGGACCTACGAGCAGTACTTC
CDR3: CASSERTGWGTYEQYF

length: 17
size: NA
J: TRBJ2-5
V: TRBV20-1
D: NA
DNA: TGCAGTGCCTCTCGACAGGGGCGGGGGGTCATCCAAGAGACCCAGTACTTC
CDR3: CSASRQGRGVIQETQYF

length: 13
size: few
J: TRBJ1-3
V: TRBV20-1
D: NA
DNA: TGCAGTGCTAGAGGCCTCTCTGGAAACACCATATATTTT
CDR3: CSARGLSGNTIYF

length: 16
size: many
J: TRBJ2-7
V: TRBV11-2
D: TRBD2
DNA: TGTGCCAGCAGTCCAAGACTAGCGGGAAGCTCCTACGAGCAGTACTTC
CDR3: CASSPRLAGSSYEQYF

length: 17
size: many
J: TRBJ2-7
V: TRBV20-1
D: TRBD1
DNA: TGCAGTGCGGGGGACAGACCGAAAGGGACCCCCTCCTACGAGCAGTACTTC
CDR3: CSAGDRPKGTPSYEQYF

length: 12
size: few
J: TRBJ1-2
V: TRBV12-3/TRBV12-4
D: NA
DNA: TGTGCCAGCAGTCGGGGAACCTATGGCTACACCTTC
CDR3: CASSRGTYGYTF

length: 15
size: many
J: TRBJ2-7
V: TRBV7-9
D: TRBD2
DNA: TGTGCCAGCAGCTCCCAGCGGGACCTCCGCCACGAGCAGTACTTC
CDR3: CASSSQRDLRHEQYF

length: 15
size: NA
J: TRBJ1-5
V: TRBV20-1
D: NA
DNA: TGCAGTGCCGTAGAAGATTCTTATAGCAATCAGCCCCAGCATTTT
CDR3: CSAVEDSYSNQPQHF

length: 16
size: many
J: TRBJ1-5
V: TRBV4-1
D: NA
DNA: TGCGCCAGCAGCTTCCGACAGGCGGAGAGCAATCAGCCCCAGCATTTT
CDR3: CASSFRQAESNQPQHF

length: 13
size: many
J: TRBJ2-3
V: TRBV7-2
D: NA
DNA: TGTGCCAGCAGAATTGAGCCGGTAGATACGCAGTATTTT
CDR3: CASRIEPVDTQYF

length: 12
size: NA
J: TRBJ1-2
V: TRBV7-9
D: NA
DNA: TGTGCCAGCAGCCCGGACATCTTAGGCTACACCTTC
CDR3: CASSPDILGYTF

length: 14
size: few
J: TRBJ2-5
V: TRBV9
D: NA
DNA: TGTGCCAGCGGCGGAGGGGGGCCTCAAGAGACCCAGTACTTC
CDR3: CASGGGGPQETQYF

length: 15
size: NA
J: TRBJ1-5
V: TRBV6-2/TRBV6-3
D: NA
DNA: TGTGCCAGCAGTTGGCGGAGGGGCATCAATCAGCCCCAGCATTTT
CDR3: CASSWRRGINQPQHF

length: 12
size: few
J: TRBJ1-1
V: TRBV29-1
D: NA
DNA: TGCAGCGTTGCCACGGGGGCTACTGAAGCTTTCTTT
CDR3: CSVATGATEAFF

length: 14
size: NA
J: TRBJ2-7
V: TRBV7-9
D: NA
DNA: TGTGCCAGCAGCCCAGAATCCACCGGCTACGAGCAGTACTTC
CDR3: CASSPESTGYEQYF

length: 17
size: many
J: TRBJ2-2
V: TRBV9
D: NA
DNA: TGTGCCAGCAGCGTAGAAAGGGTGGCTAAGGACACCGGGGAGCTGTTTTTT
CDR3: CASSVERVAKDTGELFF

length: 16
size: NA
J: TRBJ2-1
V: TRBV28
D: TRBD2
DNA: TGTGCCAGCAGTCCCCTGGCGGGAGTTCCCTACAATGAGCAGTTCTTC
CDR3: CASSPLAGVPYNEQFF

length: 13
size: many
J: TRBJ1-2
V: TRBV11-3
D: NA
DNA: TGTGCCAGCAGCTCACGACAGACCTATGGCTACACCTTC
CDR3: CASSSRQTYGYTF

length: 18
size: NA
J: TRBJ2-6
V: TRBV7-9
D: NA
DNA: TGTGCCAGCAGCTCCCCAAGGAGAGGAAGCTCTGGGGCCAACGTCCTGACTTTC
CDR3: CASSSPRRGSSGANVLTF

length: 12
size: NA
J: TRBJ1-2
V: TRBV6-2/TRBV6-3
D: NA
DNA: TGTGCCAGCAGTGTACAAATCTATGGCTACACCTTC
CDR3: CASSVQIYGYTF

length: 13
size: many
J: TRBJ1-2
V: TRBV18
D: TRBD1
DNA: TGTGCCAGCTGGGGACAGCCGGACTATGGCTACACCTTC
CDR3: CASWGQPDYGYTF

length: 15
size: many
J: TRBJ1-2
V: TRBV6-1
D: TRBD1
DNA: TGTGCCAGCAGTGAGACCGACAGGGGAGGATATGGCTACACCTTC
CDR3: CASSETDRGGYGYTF

length: 14
size: NA
J: TRBJ1-1
V: TRBV7-9
D: NA
DNA: TGTGCCAGCAGCCCACTCACTACGGGGACTGAAGCTTTCTTT
CDR3: CASSPLTTGTEAFF

length: 18
size: many
J: TRBJ2-1
V: TRBV2
D: NA
DNA: TGTGCCAGCAGTGGGATTCTAGGGAGGTCAAGGTCCTACAATGAGCAGTTCTTC
CDR3: CASSGILGRSRSYNEQFF

length: 14
size: many
J: TRBJ2-1
V: TRBV7-2
D: TRBD2
DNA: TGTGCCAGCAGCTTTATAGCGGGAGTCAATGAGCAGTTCTTC
CDR3: CASSFIAGVNEQFF

length: 15
size: many
J: TRBJ2-7
V: TRBV20-1
D: TRBD2
DNA: TGCAGTGCTAGAGATACTAGCGGCAGCTCCTACGAGCAGTACTTC
CDR3: CSARDTSGSSYEQYF

length: 12
size: many
J: TRBJ2-1
V: TRBV5-4
D: NA
DNA: TGTGCCAGCAGCTTGCCACAGGCTGAGCAGTTCTTC
CDR3: CASSLPQAEQFF

length: 13
size: many
J: TRBJ1-5
V: TRBV5-6
D: NA
DNA: TGTGCCAGCAGCTTGTGGGGAAATCAGCCCCAGCATTTT
CDR3: CASSLWGNQPQHF

length: 14
size: many
J: TRBJ2-7
V: TRBV6-2/TRBV6-3
D: NA
DNA: TGTGCCAGCAGTCTAAACGGAGTCTCCTACGAGCAGTACTTC
CDR3: CASSLNGVSYEQYF

length: 18
size: few
J: TRBJ2-2
V: TRBV10-2
D: TRBD2
DNA: TGCGCCAGCAGTGAGGCGCATTGGGGAGGGACGGGCACCGGGGAGCTGTTTTTT
CDR3: CASSEAHWGGTGTGELFF

length: 13
size: many
J: TRBJ1-2
V: TRBV10-1
D: NA
DNA: TGCGCCAGCAGTGTTACTCCTAACTATGGCTACACCTTC
CDR3: CASSVTPNYGYTF

length: 13
size: few
J: TRBJ1-1
V: TRBV19
D: NA
DNA: TGTGCCAGTGCACAGAGCATGAACACTGAAGCTTTCTTT
CDR3: CASAQSMNTEAFF

length: 12
size: few
J: TRBJ2-2
V: TRBV7-9
D: NA
DNA: TGTGCCAGCGCGTGGGGCGCCGGGGAGCTGTTTTTT
CDR3: CASAWGAGELFF

length: 14
size: many
J: TRBJ2-1
V: TRBV3-1
D: NA
DNA: TGTGCCAGCAGCCCCGGAGGGGGAGGTAATGAGCAGTTCTTC
CDR3: CASSPGGGGNEQFF

length: 13
size: many
J: TRBJ2-1
V: TRBV18
D: NA
DNA: TGTGCCAGCAGTCCTGGGAGTTACAATGAGCAGTTCTTC
CDR3: CASSPGSYNEQFF

length: 13
size: many
J: TRBJ2-1
V: TRBV7-2
D: NA
DNA: TGTGCCAGCAGCTTAATCCGCTACAATGAGCAGTTCTTC
CDR3: CASSLIRYNEQFF